This TCR beta chain was captured in a study of blood T cell repertoires in COVID-19. The trim removed 2 bases at V and 4 bases at J, leaving 3 bases unmatched. CDR3 length equals 15 residues. Germline CDR1 and CDR2: KGHSH and LQKENI. Here immunoSEQ multiplex PCR was the method, and the copy in TCRdb shows in-frame clones only, minus some. This table holds hundreds of thousands of clones, about 90% found once. The V and J genes are TRBV18 and TRBJ2-5; TRBD1 matches 11 bases. This receptor was identified in a man younger than 35 with COVID-19, enrolled during active disease. The source material was peripheral blood. The DNA for the CDR3 is TGTGCCAGCTCACCAGGACAGGGGGCATCAGAGACCCAGTACTTC. This gives the protein CASSPGQGASETQYF.